The source of this TCR beta chain is a study of blood T cell repertoires in COVID-19. The wider study: Some COVID-19 samples were acute and others convalescent; all came from the United States, Italy and Spain. T cells, B-cell-depleted T cells, or PBMCs provided the cDNA or gDNA that served as material.

From germline, CDR1 is MDHEN and CDR2 SYDVKM. The V gene lost 6 bases and the J gene lost 6 bases, with 20 bases spanning the gap. The CDR3 totals 15 residues. The repertoire was sequenced with immunoSEQ multiplex PCR; TCRdb's copy has only in-frame clones and lacks some. The sample comprises 90,000 to 130,000 clones, approximately 90% of which are singletons, and roughly 3.3% rests with the top ten. The sequenced sample was peripheral blood. The chain combines TRBV28 with TRBJ1-1, with TRBD1 as a possible D gene (5 bases). The clonotype was recovered from a woman between 45 and 65 years old with acute or convalescent COVID-19. The chain's CDR3 is CASSRKPGWGAEAFF. The CDR3 bases are TGTGCCAGCAGCAGAAAACCGGGATGGGGGGCTGAAGCTTTCTTT.